This TCR beta chain emerged from a study of blood T cell repertoires in COVID-19. Across the whole study: T cells, B-cell-depleted T cells, or PBMCs supplied cDNA or gDNA.

Trimming removed 7 bases from V and 4 bases from J; junction bases left unmatched: 14. Germline V gene sequence: CDR1 MDHEN, CDR2 SYDVKM. This CDR3 contains 16 residues. The sample holds a few counts of this clone. Method: immunoSEQ multiplex PCR; TCRdb's copy keeps in-frame clones and lacks some. The profile shows around 60,000 clones, approximately 80% of them singletons. The chain is built from TRBV28 and TRBJ2-7; 9 bases match TRBD1. The clonotype comes from a man aged 80 or over with acute or convalescent COVID-19. The sample was peripheral blood. CDR3 protein: CASTPQTGGAPYEQYF. The CDR3 DNA follows: TGTGCCAGCACACCCCAAACAGGGGGCGCCCCATACGAGCAGTACTTC.